The clone carrying this T cell receptor (beta chain) has only a few counts. Its antigen is not known. V was cut by 3 bases and J by 6 bases, with 17 bases left in between. CDR3 length equals 15 residues. Germline V gene data show CDR1 as MNHEY and CDR2 as SMNVEV (reference sequence). The data belong to a study of long-term antiretroviral therapy in people with HIV. General observations from the study: Blood dating 2004 to 2017 may reflect older ART regimens.

Assay version v3.0 of immunoSEQ was used, and it was run at survey level. The assay was immunoSEQ multiplex PCR, and TCRdb's table has in-frame clones only and misses some. This table has 35,000 or so clones, roughly 85% appearing once. The sequence came from a woman younger than 45 with HIV. The rearrangement links TRBV27 to TRBJ1-1, with D possibly TRBD1 on 5 matching bases. The material was unsorted PBMCs, obtained just under 2.9 years before starting antiretroviral therapy. CDR3 sequence reads: CASSFAGGQGAEAFF. The CDR3 region has the DNA TGTGCCAGCAGTTTCGCTGGTGGGCAGGGTGCTGAAGCTTTCTTT.